Given below is one T cell receptor beta chain in context. Its antigen is unidentified. Before the COVID-19 pandemic, during about 2010-2018, CD4+ T cells were taken from unexposed donors. Isolation of CD4+ T cells took place after approximately 10 days in culture. Fresh IL-2 medium replaced half the medium on days 3 and 7. These data originate in a study of CD4 T cells in relation to SARS-CoV-2 and coronaviruses. Study as a whole: TCR beta CDR3s were sequenced after approximately ten-day antigen culture of PBMCs.

Sequenced by immunoSEQ multiplex PCR; TCRdb stores in-frame clones only, minus some. The sample lists about 21,000 clones, less than 80% occurring once. Study conclusions and caveats: The cross-reactivity analysis covered only spike protein, not other viral proteins. Pre-pandemic and post-infection samples never came from the same donor.

The clonotype originates from a human donor in good health. The sample taken for sequencing was CD4+ T cells from PBMCs, cultured in vitro.

CDR3 in DNA: TGTGCCAGTAGTCCCCTAGGCCGGGACACTGAAGCTTTCTTT. Translation: CASSPLGRDTEAFF. This chain links TRBV19 with TRBJ1-1; D gene ambiguous. Germline CDR1 reads LNHDA; CDR2 reads SQIVND (reference sequence). The V end lost 5 bases, the J end lost 3 bases, and 13 bases lay between the germline ends. The length of the CDR3 is 14 residues.